The next 3 T cell receptor beta chains were all read from a single sample in a study of blood T cell repertoires in COVID-19. The repertoire was sequenced with immunoSEQ multiplex PCR; TCRdb's copy has only in-frame clones and lacks some. Among about 59,000 clones listed, about 90% were seen once. Sequencing was performed on peripheral blood. The receptor set was obtained from a man older than 75 in a cohort sampled during active COVID-19.

This clone came up once. The chain links TRBV23-1 to TRBJ1-4; 9 nucleotides agree with TRBD1. Being an ORF, TRBV23-1 has a function that is uncertain. The CDR3 length is 19 residues. J was trimmed by 4 bases and V by 0 bases; bases with no gene match: 12. The CDR3 loop is CASSQSGEQGANLNEKLFF. The CDR3 region has the DNA TGCGCCAGCAGTCAATCCGGGGAACAGGGGGCGAATCTTAATGAAAAACTGTTTTTT.

The chain has TRBV7-2 and TRBJ1-1, with 7 bases identical to TRBD1. The germline V gene encodes CDR1 SGHTA and CDR2 FQGNSA. There are 17 residues in the CDR3. V gave up 4 bases and J gave up 1 base; unmatched junction bases: 12. The CDR3 loop is CASSSLTGPVWNTEAFF. The CDR3 DNA follows: TGTGCCAGCAGCTCGTTGACAGGGCCCGTATGGAACACTGAAGCTTTCTTT.

V gene TRBV7-3 combines with J gene TRBJ2-1; 7 nucleotides align to TRBD2. With 3 bases clipped from V and 7 bases from J, the junction kept 3 bases outside the gene matches. CDR1 SGHTA and CDR2 FQGTGA come from the germline V gene. CDR3 size: 13 residues. The CDR3 is CASSLRGLNEQFF. The CDR3 DNA is TGTGCCAGCAGCTTGCGGGGGTTGAATGAGCAGTTCTTC.